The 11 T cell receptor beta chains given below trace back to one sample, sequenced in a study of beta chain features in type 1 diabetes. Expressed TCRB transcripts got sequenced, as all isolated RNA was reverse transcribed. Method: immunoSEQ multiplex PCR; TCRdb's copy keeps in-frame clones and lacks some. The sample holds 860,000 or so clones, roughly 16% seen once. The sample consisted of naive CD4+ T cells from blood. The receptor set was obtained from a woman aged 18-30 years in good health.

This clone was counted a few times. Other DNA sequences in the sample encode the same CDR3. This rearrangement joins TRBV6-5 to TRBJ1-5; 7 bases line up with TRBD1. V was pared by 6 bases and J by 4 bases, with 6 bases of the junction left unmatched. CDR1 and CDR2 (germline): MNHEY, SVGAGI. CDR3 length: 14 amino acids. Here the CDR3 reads CASRRTGENQPQHF. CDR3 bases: TGTGCCAGCAGACGGACAGGAGAAAATCAGCCCCAGCATTTT.

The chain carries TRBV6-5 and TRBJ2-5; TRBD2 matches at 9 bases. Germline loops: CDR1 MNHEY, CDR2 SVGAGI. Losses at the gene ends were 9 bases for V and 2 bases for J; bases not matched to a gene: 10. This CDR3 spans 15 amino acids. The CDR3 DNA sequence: TGTGCCAGTGGCCTAACGCTAGCGGGACAAGAGACCCAGTACTTC. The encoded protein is CASGLTLAGQETQYF.

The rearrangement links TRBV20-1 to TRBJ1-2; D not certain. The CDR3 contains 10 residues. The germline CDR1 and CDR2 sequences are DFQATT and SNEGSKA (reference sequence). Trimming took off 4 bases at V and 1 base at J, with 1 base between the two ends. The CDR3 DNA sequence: TGCAGTGCTAATAACTATGGCTACACCTTC. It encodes CSANNYGYTF.

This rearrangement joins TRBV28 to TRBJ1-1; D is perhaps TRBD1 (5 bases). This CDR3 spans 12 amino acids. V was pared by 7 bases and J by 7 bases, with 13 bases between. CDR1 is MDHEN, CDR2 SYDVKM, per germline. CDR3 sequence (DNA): TGTGCCAGCACTTCGGTGACAGTTGAAGCTTTCTTT. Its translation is CASTSVTVEAFF.

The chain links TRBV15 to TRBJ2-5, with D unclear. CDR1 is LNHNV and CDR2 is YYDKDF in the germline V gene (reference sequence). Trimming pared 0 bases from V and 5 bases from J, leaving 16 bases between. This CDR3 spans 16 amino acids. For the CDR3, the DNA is TGTGCCACCAGCAGAGATTTGGTAGTAGGGCGGGAGACCCAGTACTTC. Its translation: CATSRDLVVGRETQYF.

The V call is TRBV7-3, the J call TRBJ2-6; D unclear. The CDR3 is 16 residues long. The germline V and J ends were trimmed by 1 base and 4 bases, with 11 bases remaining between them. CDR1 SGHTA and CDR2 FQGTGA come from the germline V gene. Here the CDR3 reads CASSLRGSKGANVLTF. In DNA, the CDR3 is TGTGCCAGCAGCTTAAGGGGTTCGAAGGGGGCCAACGTCCTGACTTTC.

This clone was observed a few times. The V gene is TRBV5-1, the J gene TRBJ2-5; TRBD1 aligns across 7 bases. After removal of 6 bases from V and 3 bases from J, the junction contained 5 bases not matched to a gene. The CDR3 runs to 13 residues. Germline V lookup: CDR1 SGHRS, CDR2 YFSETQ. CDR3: CASNRQGEETQYF. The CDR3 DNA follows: TGCGCCAGCAATAGACAGGGTGAAGAGACCCAGTACTTC.

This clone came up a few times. The CDR3 nucleotides are TGTGCCAGTAGTATAAGTGGCAGGAGACAAGAGACCCAGTACTTC. Its protein is CASSISGRRQETQYF. J is TRBJ2-5 and V is TRBV19; unclear D gene. With 2 bases removed from V and 2 bases from J, the gap between germline ends came to 12 bases. CDR1 is LNHDA, CDR2 SQIVND, per germline (reference sequence). The CDR3 totals 15 residues.

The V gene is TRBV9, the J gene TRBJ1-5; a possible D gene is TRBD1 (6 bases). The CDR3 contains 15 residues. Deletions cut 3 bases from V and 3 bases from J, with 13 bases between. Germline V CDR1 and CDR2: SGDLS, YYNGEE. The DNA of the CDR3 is TGTGCCAGCAGCGGAACCCGGGACACCAATCAGCCCCAGCATTTT. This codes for CASSGTRDTNQPQHF.

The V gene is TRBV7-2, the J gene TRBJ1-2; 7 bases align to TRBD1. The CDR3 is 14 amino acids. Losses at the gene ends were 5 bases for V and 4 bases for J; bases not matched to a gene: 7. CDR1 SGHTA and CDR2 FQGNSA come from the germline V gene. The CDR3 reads CASSPNRDSYGYTF. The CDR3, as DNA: TGTGCCAGCAGCCCCAACCGGGACAGCTATGGCTACACCTTC.

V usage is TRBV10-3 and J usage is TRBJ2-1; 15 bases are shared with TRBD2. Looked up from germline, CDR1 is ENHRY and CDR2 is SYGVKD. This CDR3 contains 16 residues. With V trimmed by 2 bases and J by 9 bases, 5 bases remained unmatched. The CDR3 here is CAISEGTSGRSSEQFF. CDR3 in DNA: TGTGCCATCAGTGAGGGGACTAGCGGGAGGAGTAGTGAGCAGTTCTTC.